One and the same sample provided the 26 T cell receptor beta chains below, sequenced in a study of cytomegalovirus exposure and HLA in healthy donors. The PCR had 60 Vbeta and 13 Jbeta primers. Generated by immunoSEQ multiplex PCR, the TCRdb table keeps only in-frame clones and is missing some. The data contain 120,000 or so clones, 17% of them seen just once; the ten biggest clones take up around 2.6%. Sequencing was performed on PBMCs. All receptors derive from a female donor in good health and CMV-seropositive.

The CDR3 DNA is TGCGCCAGCATGAACCGGGAGACCCAGTACTTC. Protein sequence: CASMNRETQYF. The chain links TRBV5-1 to TRBJ2-5; D is undetermined. This CDR3 has 11 amino acids. The germline gives CDR1 SGHRS, CDR2 YFSETQ. Trimming took off 6 bases at V and 5 bases at J, with 8 bases between the two ends.

J is TRBJ2-5 and V is TRBV4-1, with a tentative D call TRBD2 (5 bases). Germline loops: CDR1 MGHRA, CDR2 YSYEKL. V lost 0 bases and J 4 bases, leaving 12 bases between the germline ends. This CDR3 is built from 15 residues. The CDR3 region has the DNA TGCGCCAGCAGCCAAGATGGCGGGTCCGGAGAGACCCAGTACTTC. Translated, it gives CASSQDGGSGETQYF.

This chain links TRBV5-6 with TRBJ1-4, with a weak D call TRBD1 (6 bases). The CDR3 is 15 residues long. V was cut by 4 bases and J by 4 bases, with 14 bases left in between. Germline values: CDR1 SGHDT, CDR2 YYEEEE. CDR3 sequence reads: CASSLLTGLNEKLFF. For the CDR3, the DNA is TGTGCCAGCAGCCTCCTGACAGGACTTAATGAAAAACTGTTTTTT.

The chain employs TRBV5-6 and TRBJ1-1; 7 positions match TRBD1. Germline values: CDR1 SGHDT, CDR2 YYEEEE. There are 14 residues in the CDR3. The trim removed 1 base at V and 4 bases at J, leaving 4 bases unmatched. The CDR3 loop reads CASSLWAGGTEAFF. CDR3 bases: TGTGCCAGCAGCTTGTGGGCAGGGGGCACTGAAGCTTTCTTT.

The chain employs TRBV7-2 and TRBJ1-2; 8 bases line up with TRBD1. Germline assignment: CDR1 SGHTA and CDR2 FQGNSA. With 5 bases clipped from V and 6 bases from J, the junction kept 11 bases outside the gene matches. The CDR3 length is 15 residues. CDR3 residues: CASSLGTGPPNGYTF. CDR3 sequence (DNA): TGTGCCAGCAGCCTCGGGACAGGACCCCCAAATGGCTACACCTTC.

The chain has TRBV7-2 and TRBJ2-5, with TRBD1 matching over 10 bases. The germline V gene encodes CDR1 SGHTA and CDR2 FQGNSA. This CDR3 region has 14 residues. J was trimmed by 6 bases and V by 4 bases; bases with no gene match: 5. CDR3 nucleotides: TGTGCCAGCAGCTCAGGGGACAGGGGTCAGACCCAGTACTTC. Its protein product is CASSSGDRGQTQYF.

This clone was seen a few times. The genes are TRBV4-3 and TRBJ2-7; a possible D gene is TRBD2 (6 bases). This CDR3 is built from 14 residues. Germline assignment: CDR1 LGHNA and CDR2 YSLEER. Trimming cost V 3 bases and J 2 bases, with 11 bases left between them. DNA of the CDR3: TGCGCCAGCAGCCAGGCCCGACTAGCCTACGAGCAGTACTTC. This gives the protein CASSQARLAYEQYF.

The chain combines TRBV27 with TRBJ2-3, with 15 nucleotides matching TRBD2. This CDR3 is 18 amino acids long. Germline assignment: CDR1 MNHEY and CDR2 SMNVEV (reference sequence). Trimming at V came to 7 bases and at J to 0 bases, leaving 8 bases not matched to a gene. The CDR3 bases are TGTGCCAGCACCCAGGGACTAGCGGGGGGCCCTAGCACAGATACGCAGTATTTT. Protein: CASTQGLAGGPSTDTQYF.

The chain links TRBV5-6 to TRBJ2-5; 7 positions agree with TRBD1. Trimming at V came to 4 bases and at J to 5 bases, leaving 14 bases not matched to a gene. The germline CDR1 and CDR2 sequences are SGHDT and YYEEEE. CDR3 length: 16 amino acids. CDR3 amino acids: CASSEMLGGREETQYF. As DNA, the CDR3 is TGTGCCAGCAGCGAGATGCTAGGGGGCAGGGAGGAGACCCAGTACTTC.

This clone was seen a few times. V usage is TRBV5-4 and J usage is TRBJ1-2, with 12 bases aligning to TRBD1. J lost 5 bases, V lost 3 bases, and 8 bases had no gene match. Germline CDR1 is SGHNT and CDR2 is YYREEE (reference sequence). The CDR3 sequence is 16 residues long. CDR3 nucleotides: TGTGCCAGCAGCTCTGGAAGGGACAGGGGGCCTTATGGCTACACCTTC. This sequence encodes CASSSGRDRGPYGYTF.

The rearrangement links TRBV30 to TRBJ1-6; D not resolved. This CDR3 spans 13 amino acids. Germline assignment: CDR1 GTSNPN and CDR2 SVGIG (reference sequence). V was shortened by 0 bases and J by 5 bases, with 5 bases between the two germline ends. CDR3 coding DNA: TGTGCCTGGAGTGTCGGGAATAATTCACCCCTCCACTTT. It is translated as CAWSVGNNSPLHF.

This clone was seen only once. The chain employs TRBV9 and TRBJ1-2, with 7 bases fitting TRBD1. The length of the CDR3 is 14 residues. CDR1 is SGDLS, CDR2 YYNGEE, per germline. The ends lost 3 bases at V and 8 bases at J; junction bases unmatched: 10. The CDR3 region has the DNA TGTGCCAGCAGCGCGGGAGGGACAGCCATGGGCTACACCTTC. The encoded protein is CASSAGGTAMGYTF.

This clone showed up just a few times. The chain recombines TRBV9 with TRBJ2-7; D is uncertain. CDR3 length: 16 residues. V lost 1 base and J 3 bases, leaving 17 bases between the germline ends. Germline CDR1 is SGDLS and CDR2 is YYNGEE. The CDR3 DNA reads as TGTGCCAGCAGCGTAACCCCCGAACTGTCTGTCTACGAGCAGTACTTC. Its protein product is CASSVTPELSVYEQYF. Together with reference TRBV9 and TRBJ2-7, the CDR3 gives the full variable domain: DSGVTQTPKHLITATGQRVTLRCSPRSGDLSVYWYQQSLDQGLQFLIQYYNGEERAKGNILERFSAQQFPDLHSELNLSSLELGDSALYFCASSVTPELSVYEQYFGPGTRLTVT.

The chain combines TRBV6-5 with TRBJ2-7; the D gene is possibly TRBD1 (5 bases). Looked up from germline, CDR1 is MNHEY and CDR2 is SVGAGI. V was pared by 0 bases and J by 2 bases, with 8 bases between. The CDR3 sequence is 14 residues long. The CDR3 loop is CASSYSSRAYEQYF. CDR3 nucleotides: TGTGCCAGCAGTTACTCGAGCAGGGCCTACGAGCAGTACTTC.

This chain joins TRBV29-1 and TRBJ1-1; 8 bases are a match to TRBD1. In germline, CDR1 is SQVTM, CDR2 ANQGSEA. The ends lost 7 bases at V and 11 bases at J; junction bases unmatched: 24. The CDR3 is 16 residues long. This chain's CDR3 is CSGFAGTGNRGGLAFF. The DNA of the CDR3 is TGCAGCGGTTTTGCCGGGACAGGAAACCGAGGGGGTCTGGCTTTCTTT.

The chain carries TRBV5-1 and TRBJ2-1; the match to TRBD2 covers 12 bases. The V gene's germline CDR1 is SGHRS and CDR2 YFSETQ. The CDR3 sequence is 20 residues long. Unmatched junction bases numbered 14, after V lost 4 bases and J lost 0 bases. The CDR3 bases are TGCGCCAGCAGCCTGACGCCGACTAGCGGGGGACCGAGCTCCTACAATGAGCAGTTCTTC. Translating it yields CASSLTPTSGGPSSYNEQFF.

This clone has more than one count but fewer than ten. The rearrangement joins TRBV28 to TRBJ2-1; 8 nucleotides agree with TRBD1. The CDR3 length is 16 residues. CDR1 and CDR2 from the germline V gene are MDHEN and SYDVKM. Trimming at V came to 0 bases and at J to 1 base, leaving 2 bases not matched to a gene. DNA of the CDR3: TGTGCCAGCAGTTTATGGTGGACAGGGTCCTACAATGAGCAGTTCTTC. This translates into CASSLWWTGSYNEQFF.

This clone was counted a few times. The gene calls are TRBV5-4 and TRBJ1-1; D is possibly TRBD1 (5 bases). The CDR3 covers 14 residues. V lost 4 bases, J lost 0 bases, and 10 bases lay in between. Per the germline V gene, CDR1 is SGHNT and CDR2 is YYREEE (reference sequence). CDR3 DNA sequence: TGTGCCAGCAGCCTGGGACTCATGAACACTGAAGCTTTCTTT. The encoded protein is CASSLGLMNTEAFF.

This clone was seen a few times. The chain has TRBV7-9 and TRBJ1-2, with a weak D call TRBD1 (6 bases). The CDR3 length is 14 residues. V shed 0 bases and J shed 5 bases, with 10 bases lying between them. Germline V gene lookup returns CDR1 SEHNR and CDR2 FQNEAQ (reference sequence). The CDR3 is CASSLAGTLYGYTF. In DNA, the CDR3 is TGTGCCAGCAGCTTAGCCGGGACATTGTATGGCTACACCTTC.

This chain uses TRBV9 with TRBJ1-2; perhaps TRBD1 as D (6 bases). Germline V gives CDR1 SGDLS, CDR2 YYNGEE. V lost 0 bases and J 4 bases, leaving 13 bases between the germline ends. The CDR3 contains 15 residues. The CDR3 sequence is CASSVGPGEIYGYTF. The CDR3 coding sequence is TGTGCCAGCAGCGTAGGTCCAGGGGAAATCTATGGCTACACCTTC.

This chain uses TRBV5-4 with TRBJ2-2; D is possibly TRBD2 (5 bases). Trimming took 4 bases from V and 6 from J, leaving 16 bases between them. This CDR3 is built from 15 residues. Germline V gene sequence: CDR1 SGHNT, CDR2 YYREEE (reference sequence). In DNA form, the CDR3 reads TGTGCCAGCAGCCTTCTCGGGGTGAAGGCCGGGGAGCTGTTTTTT. The encoded protein is CASSLLGVKAGELFF.

This clone was found a few times. The chain carries TRBV30 and TRBJ2-7; D not resolved. The CDR3 sequence is 15 residues long. Trimming shortened V by 0 bases and J by 2 bases, and 14 bases separated the two germline ends. Germline CDR1 GTSNPN, CDR2 SVGIG (reference sequence). The CDR3 here is CAWSVQATATYEQYF. The DNA for the CDR3 is TGTGCCTGGAGTGTACAAGCGACCGCCACCTACGAGCAGTACTTC.

The chain uses TRBV5-1 and TRBJ2-5, with D perhaps matching TRBD1 (5 bases). This CDR3 comprises 14 residues. Germline assignment: CDR1 SGHRS and CDR2 YFSETQ. V was shortened by 4 bases and J by 4 bases, with 14 bases between the two germline ends. CDR3 region: CASSGSGSGETQYF. CDR3 bases: TGCGCCAGCAGCGGATCAGGGTCAGGAGAGACCCAGTACTTC.

The V gene is TRBV27, the J gene TRBJ2-3; 7 bases align to TRBD1. The CDR3 covers 15 residues. Trimming at V came to 2 bases and at J to 0 bases, leaving 2 bases not matched to a gene. Per the germline V gene, CDR1 is MNHEY and CDR2 is SMNVEV (reference sequence). The CDR3 region is CASSLTGVSTDTQYF. DNA of the CDR3: TGTGCCAGCAGTTTAACAGGGGTTAGCACAGATACGCAGTATTTT.

This sequence joins TRBV19 and TRBJ1-5; D is possibly TRBD1 (5 bases). V lost 0 bases to trimming and J lost 3 bases, with 15 bases between them. Germline CDR1 is LNHDA and CDR2 is SQIVND (reference sequence). This CDR3 contains 17 residues. The CDR3: CASSIDHGKQDNQPQHF. The CDR3 DNA sequence: TGTGCCAGTAGTATAGATCATGGCAAACAGGACAATCAGCCCCAGCATTTT. The full variable domain, its missing parts supplied by reference TRBV19 and TRBJ1-5, is DGGITQSPKYLFRKEGQNVTLSCEQNLNHDAMYWYRQDPGQGLRLIYYSQIVNDFQKGDIAEGYSVSREKKESFPLTVTSAQKNPTAFYLCASSIDHGKQDNQPQHFGDGTRLSIL.

The chain is built from TRBV9 and TRBJ1-3; 7 bases are a match to TRBD1. This CDR3 comprises 14 residues. V shed 3 bases and J 7 bases; nucleotides not matched to a gene: 7. Germline lookup yields CDR1 SGDLS and CDR2 YYNGEE. The CDR3 reads CASSATLQGNTIYF. The CDR3 bases are TGTGCCAGCAGCGCTACGTTACAGGGGAACACCATATATTTT.